These T cell receptor beta chains were read from a single sample in a study of technical replicates of blood from a few donors. Here immunoSEQ multiplex PCR was the method, and the copy in TCRdb shows in-frame clones only, minus some. The repertoire holds 98,000 or so clones, with roughly 95% as singletons. Material for sequencing was T cells isolated from PBMCs. The receptors originated from a human donor in good health. The CDR3 runs from the conserved cysteine through the conserved F or W. A D gene is named only where the DNA matches it firmly. Rows may omit the clone size; those that give it use once, few, many or a size class.

D gene,clone size,J gene,V gene,CDR3 DNA,CDR3 protein
.,.,TRBJ2-7,TRBV28,TGTGCCAGCAGTTCCTACAGGGTAGATTTTATGTACGAGCAGTACTTC,CASSSYRVDFMYEQYF
TRBD1,.,TRBJ2-5,TRBV19,TGTGCCAGTAGTATAGAAGGGACAGGACAAGAGACCCAGTACTTC,CASSIEGTGQETQYF
.,.,TRBJ2-7,TRBV7-6,TGTGCCAGCAGCTTAGGGCCGTACTACGAGCAGTACTTC,CASSLGPYYEQYF
.,.,TRBJ1-4,TRBV18,TGTGCCAGCTCACTAGGGGATGCTAATGAAAAACTGTTTTTT,CASSLGDANEKLFF
TRBD1,.,TRBJ1-6,TRBV14,TGTGCCAGCAGCCCTTGGACAGGGTATAATTCACCCCTCCACTTT,CASSPWTGYNSPLHF
TRBD1,.,TRBJ1-1,TRBV10-2,TGCGCCAGCAGTTCAACACAGGGGTTCCCTGAAGCTTTCTTT,CASSSTQGFPEAFF
TRBD1,.,TRBJ1-6,TRBV18,TGTGCCAGCTCACCAGGGACAGGGGGTCGGGGATCACCCCTCCACTTT,CASSPGTGGRGSPLHF
TRBD2,.,TRBJ2-1,TRBV6-1,TGTGCCAGCAGTGAAGCGGCCAGAGGGTGGCGGGAGAATGTTTACAATGAGCAGTTCTTC,CASSEAARGWRENVYNEQFF
.,.,TRBJ1-2,TRBV6-4,TGTGCCAGCAGTCGGGATAGGACGGGAAACTATGGCTACACCTTC,CASSRDRTGNYGYTF
.,.,TRBJ2-7,TRBV30,TGTGCCTGGAGCGACAGGACCTACGAGCAGTACTTC,CAWSDRTYEQYF
.,.,TRBJ1-1,TRBV10-2,TGCGCCAGCAGTGAGTCAAGAGTGAACACTGAAGCTTTCTTT,CASSESRVNTEAFF
.,.,TRBJ2-7,TRBV28,TGTGCCAGCAGTTCGGGACAACAGTACTTC,CASSSGQQYF
TRBD1,.,TRBJ2-5,TRBV28,TGTGCCAGCAGGACCGGACAGGGGGCCCAAGAGACCCAGTACTTC,CASRTGQGAQETQYF
TRBD1,.,TRBJ2-7,TRBV7-9,TGTGCCAGCAGCAGGACAGGCTACGAGCAGTACTTC,CASSRTGYEQYF
TRBD2,once,TRBJ2-1,TRBV6-1,TGTGCCAGCAGTGAACCCGGCGGGAGGGCCACCGATGAGCAGTTCTTC,CASSEPGGRATDEQFF
.,.,TRBJ1-1,TRBV7-9,TGTGCCAGCAGCTTAGGGGGGGTGAACACTGAAGCTTTCTTT,CASSLGGVNTEAFF
TRBD1,.,TRBJ2-2,TRBV29-1,TGCAGCGCAGGGGACAGGTCCACCGGGGAGCTGTTTTTT,CSAGDRSTGELFF
.,.,TRBJ2-4,TRBV29-1,TGCAGCGTTGATCAGGGGCGAAACATTCAGTACTTC,CSVDQGRNIQYF
.,few,TRBJ1-5,TRBV7-6,TGTGCCAGCAGCCCTTTTCCGGGGAATGCGCCCCAGCATTTT,CASSPFPGNAPQHF
TRBD2,.,TRBJ2-2,TRBV5-4,TGTGCCAGCAGCCCCACTAGCGGGGGAAACACCGGGGAGCTGTTTTTT,CASSPTSGGNTGELFF
TRBD2,.,TRBJ2-5,TRBV30,TGTGCCTGGAGTGCCGGCCTAGCGGGGGGGGTAGAGACCCAGTACTTC,CAWSAGLAGGVETQYF
TRBD1,.,TRBJ2-3,TRBV9,TGTGCCAGCAGCGTCGAAGGGACAGGCACAGATACGCAGTATTTT,CASSVEGTGTDTQYF
TRBD1,once,TRBJ1-4,TRBV19,TGTGCCAGTAGTAACGGACAGGGGGAGGCCGAAGTTAATGAAAAACTGTTTTTT,CASSNGQGEAEVNEKLFF
TRBD1,.,TRBJ2-1,TRBV6-5,TGTGCCAGCTTAAAGACAGGGGGCAATGAGCAGTTCTTC,CASLKTGGNEQFF
TRBD1,.,TRBJ1-5,TRBV6-6,TGTGCCAGCAGGGGGACAGAAACAAATCAGCCCCAGCATTTT,CASRGTETNQPQHF
TRBD2,.,TRBJ2-7,TRBV28,TGTGCCAGCAGCTTACCTAGCGGAACCTACGAGCAGTACTTC,CASSLPSGTYEQYF
TRBD2,.,TRBJ2-5,TRBV5-4,TGTGCCAGCAGCTTGTTTGGGGAGTCTAGCGGGGCGGCAGCGGAGACCCAGTACTTC,CASSLFGESSGAAAETQYF
TRBD1,.,TRBJ1-2,TRBV4-1,TGCGCCAGCAGCCAAGATCTGGACAGGCCCTATGGCTACACCTTC,CASSQDLDRPYGYTF
.,.,TRBJ2-2,TRBV9,TGTGCCAGCAGCGTGCTACTGACTAACACCGGGGAGCTGTTTTTT,CASSVLLTNTGELFF
.,.,TRBJ2-3,TRBV7-9,TGTGCCAGCAGCTACTCGGGCACAGATACGCAGTATTTT,CASSYSGTDTQYF
TRBD2,.,TRBJ2-1,TRBV5-1,TGCGCCAGCAGCCATGAAACTAGCGGGATAATCAATGAGCAGTTCTTC,CASSHETSGIINEQFF
.,.,TRBJ2-1,TRBV4-1,TGCGCCAGCAGCCAAGAGCGGGGTCTCTACAATGAGCAGTTCTTC,CASSQERGLYNEQFF
.,.,TRBJ1-2,TRBV5-1,TGCGCCAGCAGCTTGGGACGCGGGACGGTGAACTATGGCTACACCTTC,CASSLGRGTVNYGYTF